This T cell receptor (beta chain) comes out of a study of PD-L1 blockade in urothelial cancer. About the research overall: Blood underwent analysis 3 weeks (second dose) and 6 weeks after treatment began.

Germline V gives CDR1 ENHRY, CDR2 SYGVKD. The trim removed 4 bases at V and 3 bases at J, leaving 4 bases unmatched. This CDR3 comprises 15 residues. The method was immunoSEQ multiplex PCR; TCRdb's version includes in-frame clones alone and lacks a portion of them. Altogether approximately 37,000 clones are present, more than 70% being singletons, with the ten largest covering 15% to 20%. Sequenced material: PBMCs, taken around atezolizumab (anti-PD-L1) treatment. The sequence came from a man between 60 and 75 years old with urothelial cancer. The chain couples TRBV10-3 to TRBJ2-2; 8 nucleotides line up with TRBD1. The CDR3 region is CAISVTGVDTGELFF. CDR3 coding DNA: TGTGCCATCAGTGTGACAGGGGTGGACACCGGGGAGCTGTTTTTT.